This T cell receptor (beta chain) was sequenced in a study of technical replicates of blood from a handful of donors. Only in-frame clones appear in the TCRdb table, and some are missing; sequencing was by immunoSEQ multiplex PCR. The sample consists of tens of thousands of clones, roughly 95% of them appearing once. This CDR3 is 14 amino acids long. The germline gives CDR1 SNHLY, CDR2 FYNNEI. Unmatched junction bases numbered 2, after V lost 8 bases and J lost 5 bases. The sequenced material came from T cells isolated from PBMCs. V and J are TRBV2 and TRBJ2-5, with 16 bases identical to TRBD2. The receptor was isolated from a human donor in good health. The CDR3 loop is CASGGLAGGETQYF. In nucleotides, the CDR3 is TGTGCCAGCGGGGGACTAGCGGGAGGGGAGACCCAGTACTTC.